These T cell receptor beta chains were read from a single sample in a study of T cell responses to AZD1222 COVID-19 vaccine. TCRdb's copy holds only in-frame clones and misses some; the assay was immunoSEQ multiplex PCR. The sample yields about 120,000 clones, 65% to 90% seen once. The sample in question was peripheral blood, obtained on day 0 of AZD1222 vaccination. Every receptor here comes from an adult in good health. Each CDR3 is given with its conserved first and last residue. Each record gives: V gene, CDR3 protein.

TRBV28 CASSSPGLAGGKQYF
TRBV28 CASSFVIRAADYEQYF
TRBV3-1/TRBV3-2 CASSHTGGSGNTIYF
TRBV18 CASSPDSNKDQPQHF
TRBV6-5 CASSEGGGWNTEAFF
TRBV15 CATSRGGQGTQETQYF
TRBV5-6 CASSSDRTGTLSYEQYF
TRBV28 CASSFGGYIYTEAFF
TRBV5-4 CASSLTGRGTQYF
TRBV28 CASSSNRGTQYF
TRBV4-1 CASSLYNEQFF
TRBV6-5 CASSRQGNYGYTF
TRBV6-5 CASFDRGSTYEQYF
TRBV4-3 CASSRSAGVGTGELFF
TRBV6-5 CASSQFYGSDTQYF
TRBV19 CASSPSATSIMGQFF